The following is a TCR beta chain sequence with its context. CDR1 is MDHEN and CDR2 is SYDVKM in the germline V gene. CDR3 length equals 15 residues. J was trimmed by 3 bases and V by 5 bases; bases with no gene match: 8. In the original processing: Nucleated cell number was recorded as an estimate derived from reference gene primer amplification. This table comes from immunoSEQ multiplex PCR, and its TCRdb copy is limited to in-frame clones, with some not included. Clone size and V and J calls were adopted from that table, with D and trimming inferred from the DNA. The sample records about 74,000 clones, around 90% being singletons. The sample is drawn from a study of blood T cell repertoires in COVID-19. Study overall: COVID-19 samples collected from the United States, Italy and Spain covered acute and convalescent phases. PBMCs, B-cell-depleted T cells, or T cells provided the cDNA or gDNA that made up the material.

V is TRBV28 and J is TRBJ1-2; 8 positions agree with TRBD1. The receptor was isolated from a woman in her forties or fifties in a cohort sampled during active COVID-19. Sequenced input: peripheral blood. Written as DNA, the CDR3 is TGTGCCAGCAGTAACAGGGGGAACTCGGACTATGGCTACACCTTC. This gives the protein CASSNRGNSDYGYTF.